This T cell receptor beta chain was observed in a study of T-cell memory formation after mild COVID-19. Notes on the study in general: Contracting clones from day 15 to 85 showed balanced CD4/CD8; later expanders favored CD4+. Within pre-infection memory, some responding clones were found, suggesting cross-reactive memory joined. Those CD4+ clones that contracted were mainly in CM and EM (CD8+ ones in EMRA).

In TCRdb, the 5' RACE reads were re-called with MiXCR into one record per CDR3 protein. The sample has about 190,000 distinct CDR3 sequences; 18% are singletons. Comment on this clonotype: Its antigen remains unidentified.

The junction had 3 bases not matched to a gene; V was cut back by 6 bases and J by 5 bases. This CDR3 has 14 residues. Material for sequencing was PBMCs or a T cell subset sorted from them (not recorded which). The rearrangement joins TRBV12-3 or TRBV12-4 to TRBJ2-1; 11 bases align to TRBD2. This receptor was obtained from an adult woman who had mild COVID-19 (a few samples of this study predate the infection). Cell type and time point are not known. The CDR3 DNA sequence: TGTGCCAGCAGGGGACTAGCGGAAAACAATGAGCAGTTCTTC. Translation gives CASRGLAENNEQFF.